Listed below are T cell receptor beta chains from one sample, sequenced in a study of T cells in Graves' hyperthyroidism and ophthalmopathy. TCRdb reprocessed the multiplex PCR reads via MiXCR and lists one record per CDR3 protein. The table includes 550,000 to 700,000 distinct CDR3 sequences, around 46% detected once. The specimen sequenced was peripheral blood or thyroid tissue (not recorded which). The receptors stem from an adult woman with Graves' disease, either hyperthyroidism or ophthalmopathy (not recorded which). Both conserved end residues are part of each CDR3. Fields, in order: CDR3 protein, CDR3 DNA, CDR3 length, clone size, D gene, J gene, V gene. A D gene is named only where the DNA matches it firmly. Rows give clone size only sometimes, using once, few, many, or a class for an expanded clone.

CASRTAGTQSSYGYTF,TGTGCCAGCAGAACGGCCGGGACTCAGTCCAGCTATGGCTACACCTTC,16,many,NA,TRBJ1-2,TRBV5-6
CASTLDRDGNQPQHF,TGTGCCAGCACACTTGACAGGGACGGCAATCAGCCCCAGCATTTT,15,many,TRBD1,TRBJ1-5,TRBV2
CAWSSGETWGSQYF,TGTGCCTGGAGTTCCGGAGAGACCTGGGGGTCCCAGTACTTC,14,NA,NA,TRBJ2-5,TRBV30
CASSKGTSGRATETQYF,TGTGCCAGCAGCAAAGGGACTAGCGGGAGGGCCACGGAGACCCAGTACTTC,17,many,TRBD2,TRBJ2-5,TRBV11-2
CAISDRRQSNYGYTF,TGTGCCATCAGTGATCGACGGCAATCTAACTATGGCTACACCTTC,15,NA,NA,TRBJ1-2,TRBV10-3
CASRTGSEAFF,TGTGCCAGCAGGACAGGGTCTGAAGCTTTCTTT,11,many,TRBD1,TRBJ1-1,TRBV6-5
CASSFDRGVHTIYF,TGTGCCAGCAGCTTCGACAGGGGCGTACACACCATATATTTT,14,NA,TRBD1,TRBJ1-3,TRBV7-2
CASSPMGSPWTEAFF,TGTGCCAGCAGCCCCATGGGAAGTCCCTGGACTGAAGCTTTCTTT,15,once,NA,TRBJ1-1,TRBV9
CSLDDGLGSPLHF,TGCAGCTTAGACGACGGACTTGGATCACCCCTCCACTTT,13,few,NA,TRBJ1-6,TRBV29-1
CASSFRGAGGSYEQYF,TGTGCCAGCAGCTTCAGGGGTGCGGGAGGATCCTACGAGCAGTACTTC,16,many,TRBD2,TRBJ2-7,TRBV7-6
CASSLVESYEQYF,TGTGCCAGCAGCTTAGTGGAGTCCTACGAGCAGTACTTC,13,many,NA,TRBJ2-7,TRBV7-9
CASSQAAGGTEAFF,TGCGCCAGCAGCCAAGCCGCCGGGGGCACTGAAGCTTTCTTT,14,NA,NA,TRBJ1-1,TRBV7-9
CSARSPDGLLGYTF,TGCAGTGCTAGATCTCCGGACGGTCTGCTTGGCTACACCTTC,14,many,NA,TRBJ1-2,TRBV20-1
CASSYSPTGGGNTEAFF,TGTGCCAGCAGCTATAGTCCCACAGGGGGCGGCAACACTGAAGCTTTCTTT,17,few,TRBD1,TRBJ1-1,TRBV13
CASTGGDGYTF,TGTGCCAGCACAGGGGGCGATGGCTACACCTTC,11,many,TRBD1,TRBJ1-2,TRBV2
CASSMAKTAEAFF,TGTGCCAGTAGTATGGCCAAGACCGCTGAAGCTTTCTTT,13,many,NA,TRBJ1-1,TRBV19
CASGPEFVTGELFF,TGTGCCAGCGGCCCGGAGTTCGTCACCGGGGAGCTGTTTTTT,14,many,NA,TRBJ2-2,TRBV6-5
CASSQDRWGRAGETQYF,TGCGCCAGCAGCCAAGATCGGTGGGGGAGGGCCGGGGAGACCCAGTACTTC,17,once,TRBD2,TRBJ2-5,TRBV7-9
CSAQRDSQYF,TGCAGTGCCCAAAGGGACTCTCAGTACTTC,10,NA,NA,TRBJ2-4,TRBV20-1
CAISEASNSPLHF,TGTGCCATCAGTGAGGCTTCGAATTCACCCCTCCACTTT,13,few,NA,TRBJ1-6,TRBV10-3
CASGRTSGRGETQYF,TGTGCCAGCGGCAGGACTAGCGGGAGAGGAGAGACCCAGTACTTC,15,NA,TRBD2,TRBJ2-5,TRBV4-2
CSVRTSGAREQYF,TGCAGCGTTCGGACTAGCGGGGCTCGCGAGCAGTACTTC,13,few,TRBD2,TRBJ2-7,TRBV29-1
CASSPWDSRSYEQYF,TGTGCCAGCAGCCCTTGGGACAGCCGATCCTACGAGCAGTACTTC,15,few,TRBD1,TRBJ2-7,TRBV7-9
CASTGYTIYF,TGTGCCAGCACCGGGTACACCATATATTTT,10,NA,NA,TRBJ1-3,TRBV2
CASSHDMDYGYTF,TGTGCCAGCAGCCATGACATGGACTATGGCTACACCTTC,13,many,NA,TRBJ1-2,TRBV14
CASSVGVANYGYTF,TGTGCCAGCAGTGTCGGAGTAGCTAACTATGGCTACACCTTC,14,many,NA,TRBJ1-2,TRBV28
CSAPARNEKLFF,TGCAGTGCTCCAGCTCGCAATGAAAAACTGTTTTTT,12,NA,NA,TRBJ1-4,TRBV20-1
CSVYLGAVGETQYF,TGCAGCGTTTACTTAGGGGCCGTCGGAGAGACCCAGTACTTC,14,NA,NA,TRBJ2-5,TRBV29-1
CASSYAGTANGYTF,TGTGCCAGCAGTTACGCCGGGACAGCCAATGGCTACACCTTC,14,many,TRBD1,TRBJ1-2,TRBV6-5
CATSDSPGTGRETQYF,TGTGCCACCAGTGATTCCCCCGGGACCGGAAGGGAGACCCAGTACTTC,16,many,NA,TRBJ2-5,TRBV24-1
CANSLITLGPGANVLTF,TGTGCCAACAGCTTAATCACTCTGGGGCCTGGGGCCAACGTCCTGACTTTC,17,NA,NA,TRBJ2-6,TRBV11-2
CTSRDGTDTGELFF,TGTACCAGCAGGGACGGGACAGACACCGGGGAGCTGTTTTTT,14,NA,TRBD1,TRBJ2-2,TRBV5-5
CASSVVGTGITYEQYF,TGTGCCAGCAGCGTTGTCGGGACAGGGATAACCTACGAGCAGTACTTC,16,NA,TRBD1,TRBJ2-7,TRBV9
CASTRSNQPQHF,TGTGCTAGCACCAGAAGCAATCAGCCCCAGCATTTT,12,NA,NA,TRBJ1-5,TRBV5-6
CASSPLRQGTDTQYF,TGTGCCAGCAGCCCCCTAAGACAGGGCACAGATACGCAGTATTTT,15,NA,NA,TRBJ2-3,TRBV7-9
CSVEQMVGGYTF,TGCAGCGTTGAACAGATGGTAGGCGGCTACACCTTC,12,NA,NA,TRBJ1-2,TRBV29-1
CASSPGTGLRGELFF,TGTGCCAGCAGCCCCGGGACAGGGCTTCGTGGGGAGCTGTTTTTT,15,NA,TRBD1,TRBJ2-2,TRBV9
CASSINGHGLAFF,TGTGCCAGTAGTATAAATGGACATGGCTTGGCTTTCTTT,13,many,NA,TRBJ1-1,TRBV19
CASSLSLRGGSRGETEAFF,TGTGCCAGCAGCTTAAGCCTCCGTGGTGGCAGCCGGGGGGAAACTGAAGCTTTCTTT,19,NA,NA,TRBJ1-1,TRBV7-3
CATSKGAGASF,TGTGCCACCTCGAAGGGGGCTGGCGCTTCCTTT,11,NA,TRBD1,TRBJ1-1,TRBV2
CASSLETGVYALHF,TGCGCCAGCAGCTTGGAGACAGGGGTCTATGCCCTCCACTTT,14,many,TRBD1,TRBJ1-6,TRBV5-1
CASSFSGETQPQHF,TGTGCCAGCAGCTTTTCAGGGGAGACTCAGCCCCAGCATTTT,14,NA,NA,TRBJ1-5,TRBV7-9
CSVADRVYTEAFF,TGCAGCGTGGCGGACAGGGTGTACACTGAAGCTTTCTTT,13,few,TRBD1,TRBJ1-1,TRBV29-1
CAISLTGTSGSRNYEQYF,TGTGCCATCAGCTTGACCGGGACTAGCGGGAGTCGGAACTACGAGCAGTACTTC,18,NA,TRBD2,TRBJ2-7,TRBV10-3
CASSSRQSYEQYF,TGTGCCAGCAGCTCAAGGCAATCCTACGAGCAGTACTTC,13,many,NA,TRBJ2-7,TRBV7-2
CASSLSPGVTGKLFF,TGTGCCAGCAGTTTATCGCCCGGGGTCACGGGAAAACTGTTTTTT,15,few,NA,TRBJ1-4,TRBV28
CASSYGGSGNTIYF,TGTGCCAGCAGTTACGGGGGATCTGGAAACACCATATATTTT,14,many,NA,TRBJ1-3,TRBV6-6